This T cell receptor (beta chain) came from a study of cytomegalovirus exposure and HLA in healthy donors. V lost 4 bases and J lost 2, with 12 bases in between. The CDR3 is made up of 14 amino acids. Germline-derived CDR1 and CDR2 are SGHDT and YYEEEE. 60 Vbeta and 13 Jbeta primers were used in PCR. Clones were read by immunoSEQ multiplex PCR, and TCRdb kept only the in-frame ones, dropping some. The sample contains tens of thousands of clones, about four fifths of which appear only once. This TCR derives from a middle-aged man in good health and CMV-seronegative. V is TRBV5-6 and J is TRBJ1-1; perhaps TRBD1 as D (5 bases). Sequencing used PBMCs. The CDR3 DNA reads TGTGCCAGCAGCCTCGGACAAGTTAACACTGAAGCTTTCTTT. Its protein product is CASSLGQVNTEAFF. Looking up the rest from reference TRBV5-6 and TRBJ1-1 gives the full variable domain: DAGVTQSPTHLIKTRGQQVTLRCSPKSGHDTVSWYQQALGQGPQFIFQYYEEEERQRGNFPDRFSGHQFPNYSSELNVNALLLGDSALYLCASSLGQVNTEAFFGQGTRLTVV.